A few counts support the clone carrying this TCR beta chain. What it binds is unknown. These data belong to a study of human T cells and chemical hapten exposure. Points from the study as a whole: Alopecia was present in the donors, so their immune response may differ from healthy people's. Expanded TCRs made up significantly more big CDR3 similarity clusters than controls did.

TCRdb ran MiXCR on the RACE reads and lists one entry per CDR3 protein. The repertoire consists of tens of thousands of distinct CDR3 sequences, with 8.5% to 12% occurring once and the leading ten covering approximately 4.7%. Regarding time point: patch test 2, 6 weeks after DPC sensitization. Documented treatment: therapeutic diphenylcyclopropenone sensitization with weekly scalp DPC. Unmatched junction bases numbered 3, after V lost 5 bases and J lost 0 bases. The CDR3 loop spans 13 amino acids. The germline CDR1 and CDR2 sequences are SQVTM and ANQGSEA. The sample consisted of whole blood, taken in connection with sensitization to the hapten diphenylcyclopropenone (DPC). The sequence derives from a woman aged 45-65 years with alopecia areata. Some clones in this sample may be carry-over from other donors' samples. The gene calls are TRBV29-1 and TRBJ2-7; TRBD1 aligns across 8 bases. Here the CDR3 DNA reads TGCAGCGTTTGGACAGGGAGCTCCTACGAGCAGTACTTC. This translates into CSVWTGSSYEQYF.